These 21 T cell receptor beta chains were all obtained from the same sample, sequenced in a study of blood T cell repertoires in COVID-19. Sequenced by immunoSEQ multiplex PCR; TCRdb stores in-frame clones only, minus some. The repertoire holds 97,000 or so clones, 90% seen once, with around 1.7% in the top ten. The sample was peripheral blood. The receptor set was obtained from a man aged 60 to 75 with acute or convalescent COVID-19.

DNA of the CDR3: TGTGCCAGCAGTTACGGGGGGGGCACTGAAGCTTTCTTT. It codes for CASSYGGGTEAFF. This sequence joins TRBV6-5 and TRBJ1-1; D is perhaps TRBD1 (5 bases). The germline CDR1 and CDR2 sequences are MNHEY and SVGAGI. Trimming shortened V by 2 bases and J by 4 bases, and 8 bases separated the two germline ends. This CDR3 is 13 amino acids long.

J is TRBJ1-2 and V is TRBV2; D uncertain. Trimming removed 6 bases from V and 2 bases from J, with 13 bases in between. This CDR3 has 14 residues. Germline loops: CDR1 SNHLY, CDR2 FYNNEI. For the CDR3, the DNA is TGTGCCAGCAGACCCCGCGGAGGAAACTATGGCTACACCTTC. It yields the protein CASRPRGGNYGYTF.

The chain carries TRBV5-1 and TRBJ2-7, with TRBD2 matching 12 bases. This CDR3 has 16 amino acids. From germline, CDR1 is SGHRS and CDR2 YFSETQ. V lost 1 base and J lost 2; bases outside the gene matches: 4. CDR3 DNA sequence: TGCGCCAGCAGCTTGACTAGCGGGGGGACTACCTACGAGCAGTACTTC. Translated, it gives CASSLTSGGTTYEQYF.

The chain links TRBV6-5 to TRBJ1-5; TRBD1 matches at 9 bases. The CDR3 is 15 amino acids. Germline CDR1 MNHEY, CDR2 SVGAGI. With 6 bases clipped from V and 4 bases from J, the junction kept 7 bases outside the gene matches. CDR3 nucleotide sequence: TGTGCCAGCAGAAGGGACAGGGTTAATAATCAGCCCCAGCATTTT. This sequence encodes CASRRDRVNNQPQHF.

The chain uses TRBV11-2 and TRBJ2-3; 9 bases agree with TRBD2. CDR1 and CDR2 from the germline V gene are SGHAT and FQNNGV. V shed 3 bases and J 4 bases; nucleotides not matched to a gene: 8. The CDR3 loop spans 16 amino acids. This CDR3 is CASSFSSGGDPDTQYF. The CDR3 DNA reads as TGTGCCAGCAGCTTCAGTAGCGGGGGCGACCCAGATACGCAGTATTTT.

V and J are TRBV3-1 (or the pseudogene TRBV3-2) and TRBJ2-5; 9 bases agree with TRBD1. There are 15 residues in the CDR3. V was clipped by 4 bases and J by 5 bases; unmatched bases: 8. CDR1 is LGHDT and CDR2 is YNNKEL in the germline V gene (reference sequence). CDR3 in amino acids: CASSRGQGYGETQYF. In DNA form, the CDR3 reads TGTGCCAGCAGCCGCGGACAGGGGTATGGTGAGACCCAGTACTTC.

This clone has only one observation. The chain combines TRBV6-5 with TRBJ1-4; D gene ambiguous. Deletions cut 6 bases from V and 7 bases from J, with 18 bases between. Germline CDR1 and CDR2: MNHEY and SVGAGI. CDR3 size: 15 residues. The DNA of the CDR3 is TGTGCCAGCAGCCCAACCGGGATACTTGGTGAAAAACTGTTTTTT. Amino acids: CASSPTGILGEKLFF.

The chain is built from TRBV4-1 and TRBJ1-1; 10 bases agree with TRBD1. Germline CDR1 and CDR2: MGHRA and YSYEKL. V dropped 4 bases and J dropped 4; count of bases not matched to a gene: 12. This CDR3 region has 17 residues. The CDR3 loop reads CASSRGQGESFGTEAFF. CDR3 nucleotide sequence: TGCGCCAGCAGCCGAGGACAGGGGGAGAGTTTTGGCACTGAAGCTTTCTTT.

The chain has TRBV7-2 and TRBJ2-3; 12 bases line up with TRBD2. Trimming cost V 4 bases and J 2 bases; bases outside gene matches: 13. The CDR3 has 19 residues. Germline CDR1 reads SGHTA; CDR2 reads FQGNSA. The CDR3 here is CASSSATILAGGYTDTQYF. The CDR3 coding sequence is TGTGCCAGCAGCTCCGCAACTATACTAGCGGGGGGATACACAGATACGCAGTATTTT. The whole variable domain, remainder taken from reference TRBV7-2 and TRBJ2-3, is GAGVSQSPSNKVTEKGKDVELRCDPISGHTALYWYRQSLGQGLEFLIYFQGNSAPDKSGLPSDRFSAERTGGSVSTLTIQRTQQEDSAVYLCASSSATILAGGYTDTQYFGPGTRLTVL.

The J gene is TRBJ2-2, the V gene TRBV7-8, with a weak D call TRBD1 (6 bases). Between the trimmed V and J ends, which lost 6 bases and 5 bases, there was a span of 16 bases. The germline gives CDR1 SGHVS, CDR2 FQNEAQ. This CDR3 comprises 15 residues. CDR3 nucleotide sequence: TGTGCCAGCAGGCCTGACAGGCTGCGGACCGGGGAGCTGTTTTTT. It specifies CASRPDRLRTGELFF.

The rearrangement links TRBV12-3 or TRBV12-4 to TRBJ1-2; no reliable D call. The CDR3 consists of 13 residues. Between the trimmed V and J ends, which lost 1 base and 4 bases, there was a span of 7 bases. The CDR3 loop is CASSLELPYGYTF. The CDR3 nucleotides are TGTGCCAGCAGTTTAGAGCTACCCTATGGCTACACCTTC.

CDR3 loop: CASSETGGAAYGYTF. The CDR3 coding sequence is TGTGCCAGCTCAGAAACAGGGGGCGCAGCCTATGGCTACACCTTC. V is TRBV18 and J is TRBJ1-2; 9 nucleotides line up with TRBD1. CDR3 length: 15 amino acids. V lost 5 bases to trimming and J lost 4 bases; unmatched junction nucleotides: 8. Germline CDR1 KGHSH, CDR2 LQKENI.

The chain combines TRBV5-1 with TRBJ1-2; 7 bases are shared with TRBD1. Trimming at V came to 7 bases and at J to 2 bases, leaving 8 bases not matched to a gene. Germline CDR1 reads SGHRS; CDR2 reads YFSETQ. The CDR3 totals 14 residues. The chain's CDR3 is CASQQGGGNYGYTF. The CDR3, as DNA: TGCGCCAGCCAGCAGGGGGGCGGAAACTATGGCTACACCTTC. Variable domain in full (rest from reference TRBV5-1 and TRBJ1-2): KAGVTQTPRYLIKTRGQQVTLSCSPISGHRSVSWYQQTPGQGLQFLFEYFSETQRNKGNFPGRFSGRQFSNSRSEMNVSTLELGDSALYLCASQQGGGNYGYTFGSGTRLTVV.

The V gene is TRBV18, the J gene TRBJ2-2, with 9 bases that match TRBD1. Looked up from germline, CDR1 is KGHSH and CDR2 is LQKENI. The CDR3 contains 18 residues. The ends lost 3 bases at V and 1 base at J; junction bases unmatched: 9. The CDR3: CASSPPTGQGRNTGELFF. The CDR3 DNA follows: TGTGCCAGCTCACCGCCGACGGGACAGGGCAGGAACACCGGGGAGCTGTTTTTT.

The chain recombines TRBV5-1 with TRBJ1-1; 8 positions match TRBD1. V shed 4 bases and J 5 bases; nucleotides not matched to a gene: 10. This CDR3 spans 15 amino acids. Germline CDR1 SGHRS, CDR2 YFSETQ. As DNA, the CDR3 is TGCGCCAGCAGCCCGACAGGGGAGAGGGGTACTGAAGCTTTCTTT. Protein sequence: CASSPTGERGTEAFF. Full variable domain (outside the CDR3, taken from reference TRBV5-1 and TRBJ1-1): KAGVTQTPRYLIKTRGQQVTLSCSPISGHRSVSWYQQTPGQGLQFLFEYFSETQRNKGNFPGRFSGRQFSNSRSEMNVSTLELGDSALYLCASSPTGERGTEAFFGQGTRLTVV.

This chain uses TRBV27 with TRBJ2-1; maybe TRBD2 (7 bases). V lost 8 bases and J 5 bases, leaving 19 bases between the germline ends. The CDR3 consists of 15 residues. CDR1 is MNHEY and CDR2 is SMNVEV in the germline V gene (reference sequence). CDR3 DNA sequence: TGTGCCAGCTACGTTCCGGGGGGCCGGGACAATGAGCAGTTCTTC. This codes for CASYVPGGRDNEQFF.

The chain couples TRBV5-1 to TRBJ2-3; 8 nucleotides line up with TRBD2. Germline V gene data show CDR1 as SGHRS and CDR2 as YFSETQ. The CDR3 sequence is 15 residues long. J gave up 2 bases and V 2 bases, and 4 bases lay outside the gene matches. The CDR3 DNA is TGCGCCAGCAGCTTTAGCGGGGCGATCACAGATACGCAGTATTTT. It translates to CASSFSGAITDTQYF.

The gene calls are TRBV11-2 and TRBJ1-3; D unclear. The CDR3 contains 16 residues. The V end was cut by 3 bases, the J end by 1 base, with 13 bases between. The germline V gene encodes CDR1 SGHAT and CDR2 FQNNGV. The DNA of the CDR3 is TGTGCCAGCAGCTTGGGCCAGTTATTATCTGGAAACACCATATATTTT. It translates to CASSLGQLLSGNTIYF.

The V call is TRBV6-5, the J call TRBJ1-6; D uncertain. In germline, CDR1 is MNHEY, CDR2 SVGAGI. V lost 0 bases and J 7 bases, leaving 13 bases between the germline ends. The length of the CDR3 is 16 residues. CDR3 coding DNA: TGTGCCAGCAGTTACTCAGTTTCCAGGATCAATTCACCCCTCCACTTT. Protein: CASSYSVSRINSPLHF.

The V and J genes are TRBV19 and TRBJ1-6; D might be TRBD1 (5 bases). V was clipped by 6 bases and J by 0 bases, with 9 bases between them. Germline V gene data show CDR1 as LNHDA and CDR2 as SQIVND (reference sequence). CDR3 length: 15 residues. The CDR3 nucleotides read TGTGCCAGTAGGTCCGACAGCTCCTATAATTCACCCCTCCACTTT. This translates into CASRSDSSYNSPLHF.

This chain connects TRBV7-9 to TRBJ2-1, with 8 bases that match TRBD2. This CDR3 is built from 16 residues. With 5 bases clipped from V and 8 bases from J, the junction kept 14 bases outside the gene matches. Germline CDR1 SEHNR, CDR2 FQNEAQ (reference sequence). The CDR3 region is CASSARSTSGGDEQFF. The CDR3 coding sequence is TGTGCCAGCAGCGCAAGAAGTACTAGCGGTGGGGATGAGCAGTTCTTC.